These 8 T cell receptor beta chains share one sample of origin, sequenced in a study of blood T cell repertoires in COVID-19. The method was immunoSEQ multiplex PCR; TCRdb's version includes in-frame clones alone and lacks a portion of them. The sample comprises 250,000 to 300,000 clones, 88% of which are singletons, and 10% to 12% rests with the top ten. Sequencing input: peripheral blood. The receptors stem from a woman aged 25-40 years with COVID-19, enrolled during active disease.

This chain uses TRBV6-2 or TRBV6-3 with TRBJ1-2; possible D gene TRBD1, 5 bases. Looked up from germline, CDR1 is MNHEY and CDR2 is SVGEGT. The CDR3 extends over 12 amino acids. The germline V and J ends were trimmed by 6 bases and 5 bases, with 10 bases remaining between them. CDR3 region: CASSPGGYGYTF. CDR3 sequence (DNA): TGTGCCAGCAGCCCCGGGGGTTATGGCTACACCTTC.

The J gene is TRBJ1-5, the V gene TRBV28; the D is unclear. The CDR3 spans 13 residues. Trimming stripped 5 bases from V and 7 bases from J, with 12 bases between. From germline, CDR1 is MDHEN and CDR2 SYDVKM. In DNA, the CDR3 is TGTGCCAGCAGTCCCCCCTTGAGACAGCCCCAGCATTTT. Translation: CASSPPLRQPQHF. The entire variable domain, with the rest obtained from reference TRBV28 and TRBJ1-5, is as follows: DVKVTQSSRYLVKRTGEKVFLECVQDMDHENMFWYRQDPGLGLRLIYFSYDVKMKEKGDIPEGYSVSREKKERFSLILESASTNQTSMYLCASSPPLRQPQHFGDGTRLSIL.

The CDR3 here is CASSLNPTGGVYGYTF. In DNA form, the CDR3 reads TGTGCCAGCAGCCTAAACCCTACAGGGGGCGTCTATGGCTACACCTTC. The gene calls are TRBV3-1 (or the pseudogene TRBV3-2) and TRBJ1-2; 9 nucleotides agree with TRBD1. Germline-derived CDR1 and CDR2 are LGHDT and YNNKEL (reference sequence). This CDR3 region has 16 residues. Trimming removed 4 bases from V and 4 bases from J; junction bases left unmatched: 10.

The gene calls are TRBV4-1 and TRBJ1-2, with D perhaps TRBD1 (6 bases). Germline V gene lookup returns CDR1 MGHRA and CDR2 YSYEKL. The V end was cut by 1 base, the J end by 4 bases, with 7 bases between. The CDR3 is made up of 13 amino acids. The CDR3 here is CASSQGTAYGYTF. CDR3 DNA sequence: TGCGCCAGCAGCCAAGGGACAGCCTATGGCTACACCTTC.

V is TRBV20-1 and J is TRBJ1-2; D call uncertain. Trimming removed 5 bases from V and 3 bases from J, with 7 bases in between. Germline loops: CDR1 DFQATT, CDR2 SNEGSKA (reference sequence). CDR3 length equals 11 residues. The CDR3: CSAPQDYGYTF. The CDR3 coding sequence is TGCAGTGCTCCCCAGGACTATGGCTACACCTTC.

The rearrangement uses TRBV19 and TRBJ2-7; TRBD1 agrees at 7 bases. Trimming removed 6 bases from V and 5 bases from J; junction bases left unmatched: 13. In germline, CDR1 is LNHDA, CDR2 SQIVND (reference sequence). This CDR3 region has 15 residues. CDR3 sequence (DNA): TGTGCCAGTAGCCCGGGCTGGGACAGCGGCGACGAGCAGTACTTC. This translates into CASSPGWDSGDEQYF.

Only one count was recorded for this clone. CDR3 amino acids: CASSLGSGFAQLEQYF. The CDR3 nucleotides read TGTGCCAGCAGCTTAGGCTCAGGGTTCGCTCAACTCGAGCAGTACTTC. The chain has TRBV11-2 and TRBJ2-7; the D gene is possibly TRBD1 (5 bases). Germline CDR1 SGHAT, CDR2 FQNNGV. The CDR3 loop spans 16 amino acids. V was cut by 1 base and J by 6 bases, with 19 bases left in between.

The CDR3 sequence is CASSQAGGINTEAFF. The CDR3 DNA follows: TGTGCCAGCAGCCAAGCGGGGGGGATCAACACTGAAGCTTTCTTT. The chain has TRBV14 and TRBJ1-1; D is perhaps TRBD1 (5 bases). This CDR3 has 15 residues. The V end lost 1 base, the J end lost 2 bases, and 11 bases lay between the germline ends. Looked up from germline, CDR1 is SGHDN and CDR2 is FVKESK. Based on the CDR3 plus reference TRBV14 and TRBJ1-1, the full variable domain is EAGVTQFPSHSVIEKGQTVTLRCDPISGHDNLYWYRRVMGKEIKFLLHFVKESKQDESGMPNNRFLAERTGGTYSTLKVQPAELEDSGVYFCASSQAGGINTEAFFGQGTRLTVV.